This entry is about one T cell receptor beta chain. Its antigen is not identified. The sample comes from a study of CD8 T cells in ankylosing spondylitis. Overall study findings and caveats: A motif of under ten highly homologous TCR beta variants was seen as apparently characteristic of ankylosing spondylitis blood.

Via MiXCR, TCRdb re-called the 5' RACE reads, giving one row per CDR3 protein. The table shows some 800,000 distinct CDR3 sequences, with about 11% occurring only once. Germline assignment: CDR1 ENHRY and CDR2 SYGVKD. There are 15 residues in the CDR3. The ends lost 7 bases at V and 2 bases at J; junction bases unmatched: 6. Sequencing used blood, either unsorted or a sorted T cell fraction (not recorded which). The chain uses TRBV10-3 and TRBJ2-2; TRBD2 aligns across 8 bases. The origin of this receptor is a male donor with ankylosing spondylitis. DNA of the CDR3: TGTGCCATCACGGGGACTAGAACTAACACCGGGGAGCTGTTTTTT. Amino acids: CAITGTRTNTGELFF.